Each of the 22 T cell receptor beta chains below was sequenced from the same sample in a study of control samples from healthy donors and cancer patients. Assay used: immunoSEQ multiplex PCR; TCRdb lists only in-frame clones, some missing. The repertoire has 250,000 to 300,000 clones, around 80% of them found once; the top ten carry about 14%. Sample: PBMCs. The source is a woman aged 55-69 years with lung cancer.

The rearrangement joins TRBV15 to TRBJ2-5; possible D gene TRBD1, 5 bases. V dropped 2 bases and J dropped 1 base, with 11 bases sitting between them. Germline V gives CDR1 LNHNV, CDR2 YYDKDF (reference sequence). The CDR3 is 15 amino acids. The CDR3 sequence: CATSRSTAIQETQYF. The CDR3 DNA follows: TGTGCCACCAGCAGATCGACAGCGATCCAAGAGACCCAGTACTTC. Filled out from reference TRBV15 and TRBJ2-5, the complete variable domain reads DAMVIQNPRYQVTQFGKPVTLSCSQTLNHNVMYWYQQKSSQAPKLLFHYYDKDFNNEADTPDNFQSRRPNTSFCFLDIRSPGLGDTAMYLCATSRSTAIQETQYFGPGTRLLVL.

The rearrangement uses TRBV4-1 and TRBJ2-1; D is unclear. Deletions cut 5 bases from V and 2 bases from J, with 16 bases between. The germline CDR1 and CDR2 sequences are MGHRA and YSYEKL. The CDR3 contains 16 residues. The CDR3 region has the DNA TGCGCCAGCAGCAACCCTGCTAGGGCCCCCTACAATGAGCAGTTCTTC. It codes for CASSNPARAPYNEQFF.

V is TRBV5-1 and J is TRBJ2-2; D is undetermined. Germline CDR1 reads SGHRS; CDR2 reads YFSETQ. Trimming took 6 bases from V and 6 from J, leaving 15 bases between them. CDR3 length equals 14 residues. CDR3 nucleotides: TGCGCCAGCACCGTCGGTGGTATTGCCGGGGAGCTGTTTTTT. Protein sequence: CASTVGGIAGELFF. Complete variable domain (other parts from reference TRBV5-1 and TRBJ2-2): KAGVTQTPRYLIKTRGQQVTLSCSPISGHRSVSWYQQTPGQGLQFLFEYFSETQRNKGNFPGRFSGRQFSNSRSEMNVSTLELGDSALYLCASTVGGIAGELFFGEGSRLTVL.

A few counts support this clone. The CDR3 nucleotides are TGTGCCAGTATTCCCATCGGACAAAGTCTGACTGAAGCTTTCTTT. This gives the protein CASIPIGQSLTEAFF. The chain is built from TRBV19 and TRBJ1-1, with D possibly being TRBD1 (5 bases). CDR1 and CDR2 (germline): LNHDA, SQIVND (reference sequence). The CDR3 has 15 amino acids. Trimming pared 7 bases from V and 5 bases from J, leaving 20 bases between.

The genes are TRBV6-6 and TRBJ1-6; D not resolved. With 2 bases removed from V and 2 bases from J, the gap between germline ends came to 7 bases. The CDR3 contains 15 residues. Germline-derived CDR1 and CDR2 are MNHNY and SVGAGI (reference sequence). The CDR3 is CASSYTTPYNSPLHF. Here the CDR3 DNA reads TGTGCCAGCAGTTACACGACACCCTATAATTCACCCCTCCACTTT.

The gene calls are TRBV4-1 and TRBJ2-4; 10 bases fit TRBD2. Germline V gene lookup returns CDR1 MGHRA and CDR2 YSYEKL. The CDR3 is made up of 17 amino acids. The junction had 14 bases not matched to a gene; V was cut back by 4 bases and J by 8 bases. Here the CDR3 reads CASSRAGGEWILDIQYF. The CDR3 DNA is TGCGCCAGCAGCCGAGCGGGAGGGGAGTGGATCTTGGACATTCAGTACTTC.

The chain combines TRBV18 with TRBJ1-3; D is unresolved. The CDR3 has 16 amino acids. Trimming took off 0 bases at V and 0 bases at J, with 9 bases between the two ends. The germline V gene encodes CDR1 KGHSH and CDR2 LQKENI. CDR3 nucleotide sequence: TGTGCCAGCTCACCACCGCCCAGCCTCTCTGGAAACACCATATATTTT. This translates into CASSPPPSLSGNTIYF.

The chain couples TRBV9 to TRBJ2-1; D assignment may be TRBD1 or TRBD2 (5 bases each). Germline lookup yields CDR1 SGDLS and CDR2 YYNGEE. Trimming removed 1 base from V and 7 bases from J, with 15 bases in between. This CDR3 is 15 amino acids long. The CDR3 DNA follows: TGTGCCAGCAGCGTAATGGGGGTAGGGCGGAATGAGCAGTTCTTC. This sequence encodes CASSVMGVGRNEQFF.

The CDR3 DNA reads TGTGCCAGCAGCTTGACGGGGGACGTTTTTTATCAGCCCCAGCATTTT. Translating gives CASSLTGDVFYQPQHF. The V gene is TRBV5-8, the J gene TRBJ1-5; perhaps TRBD1 as D (5 bases). CDR1 is SGHTS, CDR2 YDEGEE, per germline. Trimming left V 1 base short and J 5 bases short, with 16 bases between. This CDR3 contains 16 residues.

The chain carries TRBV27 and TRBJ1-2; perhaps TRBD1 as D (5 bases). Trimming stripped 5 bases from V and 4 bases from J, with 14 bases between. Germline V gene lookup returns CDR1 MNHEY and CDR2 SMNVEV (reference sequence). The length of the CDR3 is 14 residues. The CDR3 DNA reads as TGTGCCAGCAGTGGGGCAGACGCTATCTATGGCTACACCTTC. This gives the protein CASSGADAIYGYTF.

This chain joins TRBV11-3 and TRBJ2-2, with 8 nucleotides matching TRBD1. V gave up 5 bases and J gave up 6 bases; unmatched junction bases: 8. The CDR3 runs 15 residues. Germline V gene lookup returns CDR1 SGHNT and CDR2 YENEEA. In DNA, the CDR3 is TGTGCCAGCAGCCCCGGACAGGGCAGGTCCGGGGAGCTGTTTTTT. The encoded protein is CASSPGQGRSGELFF.

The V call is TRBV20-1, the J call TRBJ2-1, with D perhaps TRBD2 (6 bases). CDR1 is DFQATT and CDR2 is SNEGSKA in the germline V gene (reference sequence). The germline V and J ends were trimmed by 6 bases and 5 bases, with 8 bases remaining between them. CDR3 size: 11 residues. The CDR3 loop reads CSARRDNEQFF. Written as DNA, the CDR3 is TGCAGTGCGAGGAGGGACAATGAGCAGTTCTTC.

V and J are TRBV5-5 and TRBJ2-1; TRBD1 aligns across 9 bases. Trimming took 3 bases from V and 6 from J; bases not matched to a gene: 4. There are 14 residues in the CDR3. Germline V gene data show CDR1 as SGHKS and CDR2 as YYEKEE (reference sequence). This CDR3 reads CASSSGTGSNEQFF. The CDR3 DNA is TGTGCCAGCAGCTCCGGGACAGGGTCCAATGAGCAGTTCTTC.

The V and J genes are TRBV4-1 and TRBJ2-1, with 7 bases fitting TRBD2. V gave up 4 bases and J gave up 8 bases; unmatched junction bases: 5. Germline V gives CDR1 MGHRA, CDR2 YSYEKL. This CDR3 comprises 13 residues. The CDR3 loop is CASSLRLADEQFF. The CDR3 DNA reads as TGCGCCAGCAGCCTTAGACTAGCCGATGAGCAGTTCTTC.

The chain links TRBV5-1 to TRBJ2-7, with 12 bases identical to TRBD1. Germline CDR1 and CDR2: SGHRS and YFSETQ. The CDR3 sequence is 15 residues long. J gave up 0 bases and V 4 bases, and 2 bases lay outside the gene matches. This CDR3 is CASSRGQGASYEQYF. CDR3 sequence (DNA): TGCGCCAGCAGCAGGGGACAGGGGGCCTCCTACGAGCAGTACTTC.

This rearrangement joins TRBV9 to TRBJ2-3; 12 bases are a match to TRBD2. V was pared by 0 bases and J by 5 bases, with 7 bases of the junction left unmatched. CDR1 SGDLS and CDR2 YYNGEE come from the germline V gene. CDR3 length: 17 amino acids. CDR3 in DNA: TGTGCCAGCAGCGTAGATTGGACTAGCGGGATGCTAGATACGCAGTATTTT. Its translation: CASSVDWTSGMLDTQYF.

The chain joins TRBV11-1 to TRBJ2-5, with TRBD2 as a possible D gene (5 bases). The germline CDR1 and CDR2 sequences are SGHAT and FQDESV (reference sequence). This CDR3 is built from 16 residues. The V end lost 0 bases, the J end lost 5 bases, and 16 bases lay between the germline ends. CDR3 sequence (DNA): TGTGCCAGCAGCTTAGCGAGTGGCAGCGGTCTGGAGACCCAGTACTTC. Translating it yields CASSLASGSGLETQYF.

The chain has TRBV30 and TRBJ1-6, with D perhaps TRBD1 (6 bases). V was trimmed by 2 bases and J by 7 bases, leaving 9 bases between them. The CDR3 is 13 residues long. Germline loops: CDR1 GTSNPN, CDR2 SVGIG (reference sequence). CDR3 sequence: CAWSLTGNSPLHF. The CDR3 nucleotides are TGTGCCTGGAGTTTAACAGGGAATTCACCCCTCCACTTT.

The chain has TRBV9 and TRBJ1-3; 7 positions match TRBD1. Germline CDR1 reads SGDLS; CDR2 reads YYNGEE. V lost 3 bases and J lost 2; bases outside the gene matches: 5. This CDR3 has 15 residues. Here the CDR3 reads CASSAYQGAGNTIYF. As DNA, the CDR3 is TGTGCCAGCAGCGCCTACCAGGGGGCTGGAAACACCATATATTTT.

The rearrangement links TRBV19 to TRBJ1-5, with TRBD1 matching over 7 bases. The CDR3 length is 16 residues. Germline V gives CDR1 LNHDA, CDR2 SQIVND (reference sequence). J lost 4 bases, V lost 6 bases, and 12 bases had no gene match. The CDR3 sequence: CASRETGILWNQPQHF. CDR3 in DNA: TGTGCCAGTAGGGAGACAGGGATTTTGTGGAATCAGCCCCAGCATTTT.

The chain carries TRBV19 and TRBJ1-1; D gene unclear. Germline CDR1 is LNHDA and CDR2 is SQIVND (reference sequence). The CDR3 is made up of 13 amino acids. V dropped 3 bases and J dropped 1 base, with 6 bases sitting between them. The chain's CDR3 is CASSILANTEAFF. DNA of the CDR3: TGTGCCAGTAGTATTTTGGCGAACACTGAAGCTTTCTTT.

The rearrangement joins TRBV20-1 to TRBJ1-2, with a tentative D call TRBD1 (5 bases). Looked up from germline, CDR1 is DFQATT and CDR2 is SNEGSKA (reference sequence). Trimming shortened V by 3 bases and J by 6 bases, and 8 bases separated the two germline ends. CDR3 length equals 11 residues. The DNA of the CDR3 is TGCAGTGCTAGGTTGGGGGATGGCTACACCTTC. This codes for CSARLGDGYTF.